A single sample gave rise to the 3 T cell receptor beta chains below, sequenced in a study of control samples from healthy donors and cancer patients (TCRdb year 2020). To prepare the library, the immunoSEQ multiplex PCR assay was applied. TCRdb obtained this table from immuneACCESS and retained in-frame rearrangements with V and J assigned. These tables miss some clones; where compared with another copy, unresolved V genes account for less than half of the shortfall, and the remainder is unexplained. The sample includes tens of thousands of clones, with approximately 90% observed a single time. The ten top clones hold about 10% of the sample. Specimen: PBMCs. The receptors were sampled from a woman aged 60-70 years with head and neck cancer.

The V call is TRBV5-1, the J call TRBJ2-7; TRBD1 is a possible D gene (6 bases). CDR1 and CDR2 from the germline V gene are SGHRS and YFSETQ. Trimming shortened V by 3 bases and J by 2 bases, and 21 bases separated the two germline ends. The CDR3 loop spans 17 amino acids. The CDR3 here is CASSSSTGRTTTYEQYF. DNA of the CDR3: TGCGCCAGCAGCTCCTCGACAGGACGTACTACAACCTACGAGCAGTACTTC. Supplemented by reference TRBV5-1 and TRBJ2-7, the full variable domain reads KAGVTQTPRYLIKTRGQQVTLSCSPISGHRSVSWYQQTPGQGLQFLFEYFSETQRNKGNFPGRFSGRQFSNSRSEMNVSTLELGDSALYLCASSSSTGRTTTYEQYFGPGTRLTVT.

The J gene is TRBJ2-1, the V gene TRBV28, with D possibly being TRBD1 or TRBD2 (5 bases each). In germline, CDR1 is MDHEN, CDR2 SYDVKM. V lost 8 bases to trimming and J lost 6 bases, with 17 bases between them. CDR3 length: 14 amino acids. This CDR3 is CASQGRPPINEQFF. The CDR3 DNA sequence: TGTGCCAGCCAGGGACGACCGCCTATCAATGAGCAGTTCTTC.

The V and J genes are TRBV24-1 and TRBJ1-5; D call uncertain. Trimming removed 3 bases at V and 0 bases at J, with 5 bases between. Germline CDR1 and CDR2: KGHDR and SFDVKD. The CDR3 length is 14 residues. The DNA for the CDR3 is TGTGCCACCAGTGATGAAGATAGCAATCAGCCCCAGCATTTT. Translated, it gives CATSDEDSNQPQHF.